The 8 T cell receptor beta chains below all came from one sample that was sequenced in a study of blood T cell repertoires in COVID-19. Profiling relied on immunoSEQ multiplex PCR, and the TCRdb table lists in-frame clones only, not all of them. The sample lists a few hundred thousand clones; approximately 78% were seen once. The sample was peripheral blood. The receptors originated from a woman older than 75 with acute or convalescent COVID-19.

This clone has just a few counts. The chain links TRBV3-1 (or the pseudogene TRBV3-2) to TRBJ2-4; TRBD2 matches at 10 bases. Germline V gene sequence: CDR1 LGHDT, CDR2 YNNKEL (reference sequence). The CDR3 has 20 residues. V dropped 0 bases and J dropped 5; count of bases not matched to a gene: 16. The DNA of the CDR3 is TGTGCCAGCAGCCAAGAGTGGGATAGCGGGGGGCTGGACCGCGAAAACATTCAGTACTTC. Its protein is CASSQEWDSGGLDRENIQYF.

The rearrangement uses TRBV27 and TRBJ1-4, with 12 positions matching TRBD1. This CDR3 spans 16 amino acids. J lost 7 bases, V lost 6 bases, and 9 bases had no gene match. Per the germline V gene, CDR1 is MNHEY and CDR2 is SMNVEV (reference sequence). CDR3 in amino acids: CASRAGTGGAGEKLFF. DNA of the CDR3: TGTGCCAGCAGGGCCGGGACAGGGGGCGCGGGTGAAAAACTGTTTTTT.

The CDR3 DNA follows: TGTGCCAGCAGTTCGTCTAGTCTTGAAAAACTGTTTTTT. Amino acids: CASSSSSLEKLFF. This sequence joins TRBV27 and TRBJ1-4; D gene uncertain. This CDR3 region has 13 residues. CDR1 is MNHEY, CDR2 SMNVEV, per germline (reference sequence). The V gene lost 4 bases and the J gene lost 7 bases, with 10 bases spanning the gap. The variable domain in full, with the rest retrieved from reference TRBV27 and TRBJ1-4, is EAQVTQNPRYLITVTGKKLTVTCSQNMNHEYMSWYRQDPGLGLRQIYYSMNVEVTDKGDVPEGYKVSRKEKRNFPLILESPSPNQTSLYFCASSSSSLEKLFFGSGTQLSVL.

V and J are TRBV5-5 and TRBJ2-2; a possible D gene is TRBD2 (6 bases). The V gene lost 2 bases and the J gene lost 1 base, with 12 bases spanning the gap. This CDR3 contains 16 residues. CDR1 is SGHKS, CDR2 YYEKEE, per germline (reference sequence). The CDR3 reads CASSLERGGNTGELFF. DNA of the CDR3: TGTGCCAGCAGCTTAGAGAGGGGAGGGAACACCGGGGAGCTGTTTTTT. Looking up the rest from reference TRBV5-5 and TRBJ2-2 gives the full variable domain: DAGVTQSPTHLIKTRGQQVTLRCSPISGHKSVSWYQQVLGQGPQFIFQYYEKEERGRGNFPDRFSARQFPNYSSELNVNALLLGDSALYLCASSLERGGNTGELFFGEGSRLTVL.

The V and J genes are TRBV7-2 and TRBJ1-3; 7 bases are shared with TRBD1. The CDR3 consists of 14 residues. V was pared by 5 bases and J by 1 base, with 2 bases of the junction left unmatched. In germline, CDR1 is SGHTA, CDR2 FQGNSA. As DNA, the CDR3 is TGTGCCAGCAGCGCGGACAGGTCTGGAAACACCATATATTTT. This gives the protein CASSADRSGNTIYF.

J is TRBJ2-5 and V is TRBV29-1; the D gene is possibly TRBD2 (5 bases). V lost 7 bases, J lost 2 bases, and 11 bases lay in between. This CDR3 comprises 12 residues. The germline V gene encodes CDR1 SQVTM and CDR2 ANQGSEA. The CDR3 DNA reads TGCAGCGCTGGCGGACTTCAAGAGACCCAGTACTTC. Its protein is CSAGGLQETQYF.

The CDR3 nucleotides are TGTGCCACCGCACAGGGAATAAATACAGATACGCAGTATTTT. Amino acids: CATAQGINTDTQYF. This rearrangement joins TRBV27 to TRBJ2-3, with D tentatively TRBD1 (6 bases). V was shortened by 10 bases and J by 3 bases, with 17 bases between the two germline ends. Germline V gene lookup returns CDR1 MNHEY and CDR2 SMNVEV (reference sequence). This CDR3 spans 14 amino acids.

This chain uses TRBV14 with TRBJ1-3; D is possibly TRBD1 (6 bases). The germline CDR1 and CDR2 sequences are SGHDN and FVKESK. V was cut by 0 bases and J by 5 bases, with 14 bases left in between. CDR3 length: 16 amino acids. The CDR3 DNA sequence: TGTGCCAGCAGCCAAGATAGGGCACAGGGACGAAACACCATATATTTT. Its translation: CASSQDRAQGRNTIYF.